One sample yielded the 6 T cell receptor beta chains listed below, sequenced in a study of human T cells and chemical hapten exposure. From the RACE reads, TCRdb called clonotypes with MiXCR, one entry per CDR3 protein. Here the sample spans 35,000 to 50,000 distinct CDR3 sequences, around 3.6% being singletons. Specified time point: healthy volunteer bleed at 6 weeks. It was unfractionated whole blood from which total RNA was extracted. Material: whole blood. These receptors were obtained from a human donor in good health. Some clones in this sample may be carry-over from other donors' samples.

The rearrangement uses TRBV3-1 and TRBJ1-1; 8 bases map to TRBD1. The CDR3 sequence is 16 residues long. CDR1 LGHDT and CDR2 YNNKEL come from the germline V gene (reference sequence). The ends lost 4 bases at V and 2 bases at J; junction bases unmatched: 9. Written as DNA, the CDR3 is TGTGCCAGCAGCCCTACAGGGGGGGGGGGTAACACTGAAGCTTTCTTT. It codes for CASSPTGGGGNTEAFF.

In its sample, this clonotype was seen many times. V gene TRBV5-4 combines with J gene TRBJ2-7; 8 bases fit TRBD1. This CDR3 is 15 amino acids long. In germline, CDR1 is SGHNT, CDR2 YYREEE (reference sequence). Germline trimming cut 4 bases from V and 0 bases from J; bases unmatched to any gene: 6. CDR3 amino acids: CASSAGQAFSYEQYF. In nucleotides, the CDR3 is TGTGCCAGCAGCGCGGGACAGGCGTTCTCCTACGAGCAGTACTTC.

This clonotype was seen a handful of times. The chain uses TRBV20-1 and TRBJ1-1, with 7 positions matching TRBD1. V was pared by 2 bases and J by 0 bases, with 3 bases of the junction left unmatched. There are 14 residues in the CDR3. The germline V gene has CDR1 DFQATT and CDR2 SNEGSKA (reference sequence). The CDR3 loop reads CSARRDRLNTEAFF. Written as DNA, the CDR3 is TGCAGTGCTAGACGGGACAGATTGAACACTGAAGCTTTCTTT.

This clonotype was recorded at least ten times. The chain combines TRBV19 with TRBJ1-5; 7 bases match TRBD1. V shed 1 base, J shed 0 bases, and the junction held 9 bases outside the gene matches. Germline CDR1 and CDR2: LNHDA and SQIVND (reference sequence). The CDR3 consists of 18 residues. The CDR3 DNA sequence: TGTGCCAGTAGTATAGGGAGACAGGGAACGAATAGCAATCAGCCCCAGCATTTT. Its protein product is CASSIGRQGTNSNQPQHF.

The CDR3 nucleotides are TGTGCCAGCAGCTTAACGGGACTGGTAGAGACCCAGTACTTC. Translated, it gives CASSLTGLVETQYF. This chain joins TRBV7-2 and TRBJ2-5; a weak D match, TRBD2 (6 bases). The germline V gene encodes CDR1 SGHTA and CDR2 FQGNSA. V shed 2 bases and J shed 4 bases, with 11 bases lying between them. The CDR3 spans 14 residues.

A few counts support this clonotype. This rearrangement joins TRBV7-9 to TRBJ2-3; D gene ambiguous. This CDR3 comprises 12 residues. Germline V gene data show CDR1 as SEHNR and CDR2 as FQNEAQ (reference sequence). The ends were cut back, 6 bases at V and 6 bases at J, with 10 bases in the middle. The CDR3 protein is CASRYYRDTQYF. The CDR3 DNA follows: TGTGCCAGCAGGTATTACCGGGATACGCAGTATTTT.